This TCR beta chain was sequenced for a study of T cell responses to AZD1222 COVID-19 vaccine. Study-wide results and limits: Spike regions recognized by vaccine-associated CD4 TCRs spanned the protein, led by 160-218 and 743-854.

Measured with immunoSEQ multiplex PCR; TCRdb has only the in-frame clones, and not every one. Here the sample spans 100,000 to 150,000 clones, around 93% being singletons. The CDR3 runs to 11 residues. CDR1 and CDR2 (germline): DFQATT, SNEGSKA (reference sequence). Trimming took off 0 bases at V and 8 bases at J, with 8 bases between the two ends. Comments on this clone: As yet, its antigen is unknown.

This rearrangement joins TRBV20-1 to TRBJ2-7, with unresolved D. The clonotype was recovered from an adult in good health. Material: peripheral blood, obtained on day 0 of AZD1222 vaccination. This CDR3 is CSARDKWKQYF. CDR3 nucleotide sequence: TGCAGTGCTAGAGATAAGTGGAAGCAGTACTTC.